This is a list of T cell receptor beta chains from one sample in a study of blood T cell repertoires in COVID-19. Assay used: immunoSEQ multiplex PCR; TCRdb lists only in-frame clones, some missing. The sample has 200,000 to 300,000 clones; approximately 83% are singletons. What was sequenced was peripheral blood. Every receptor here comes from a woman aged 25 to 39 who had recovered from COVID-19. CDR3s include the opening cysteine and the closing phenylalanine or tryptophan. Each record gives: D gene, V gene, CDR3 length, J gene, clone size, CDR3 protein, CDR3 DNA. D genes are given only for firm matches. Clone size is stated in some rows and not others, as once, few, many or a class when expanded.

d_call: -
v_call: TRBV2
cdr3_length: 14
j_call: TRBJ1-6
clone_size: -
cdr3_aa: CASRLQGRVSPLHF
cdr3_nt: TGTGCCAGCAGACTACAGGGTCGGGTTTCACCCCTCCACTTT

d_call: -
v_call: TRBV7-2
cdr3_length: 14
j_call: TRBJ1-6
clone_size: few
cdr3_aa: CASSWGGNNSPLHF
cdr3_nt: TGTGCCAGCAGCTGGGGGGGGAACAATTCACCCCTCCACTTT

d_call: TRBD2
v_call: TRBV9
cdr3_length: 17
j_call: TRBJ2-1
clone_size: -
cdr3_aa: CASSRISGGSSYNEQFF
cdr3_nt: TGTGCCAGCAGCCGGATTAGCGGGGGGAGCTCCTACAATGAGCAGTTCTTC

d_call: -
v_call: TRBV6-2/TRBV6-3
cdr3_length: 15
j_call: TRBJ2-7
clone_size: many
cdr3_aa: CASSYSDSGGGEQYF
cdr3_nt: TGTGCCAGCAGTTACTCAGATTCGGGGGGCGGCGAGCAGTACTTC

d_call: TRBD2
v_call: TRBV18
cdr3_length: 15
j_call: TRBJ2-3
clone_size: -
cdr3_aa: CASSSLGGEGDTQYF
cdr3_nt: TGTGCCAGCTCTTCGCTAGGCGGGGAGGGAGATACGCAGTATTTT

d_call: -
v_call: TRBV2
cdr3_length: 12
j_call: TRBJ1-6
clone_size: -
cdr3_aa: CASSESPFPLHF
cdr3_nt: TGTGCCAGCAGTGAATCCCCCTTCCCCCTCCACTTT

d_call: TRBD1
v_call: TRBV12-3/TRBV12-4
cdr3_length: 12
j_call: TRBJ1-5
clone_size: -
cdr3_aa: CASGQGYQPQHF
cdr3_nt: TGTGCCAGCGGACAGGGTTATCAGCCCCAGCATTTT

d_call: -
v_call: TRBV19
cdr3_length: 15
j_call: TRBJ1-5
clone_size: once
cdr3_aa: CASSMQGRVNQPQHF
cdr3_nt: TGTGCCAGTAGTATGCAGGGGCGCGTCAATCAGCCCCAGCATTTT

d_call: TRBD1
v_call: TRBV10-3
cdr3_length: 15
j_call: TRBJ2-3
clone_size: -
cdr3_aa: CAISDGTDNTDTQYF
cdr3_nt: TGTGCCATCAGTGATGGGACAGATAACACAGATACGCAGTATTTT

d_call: TRBD1
v_call: TRBV19
cdr3_length: 14
j_call: TRBJ2-5
clone_size: -
cdr3_aa: CASSWGTGGRDQYF
cdr3_nt: TGTGCCAGTAGTTGGGGCACAGGGGGAAGAGACCAGTACTTC

d_call: TRBD2
v_call: TRBV6-2/TRBV6-3
cdr3_length: 14
j_call: TRBJ2-5
clone_size: once
cdr3_aa: CASSSQRGEETQYF
cdr3_nt: TGTGCCAGCAGTTCCCAGCGGGGGGAAGAGACCCAGTACTTC

d_call: TRBD1
v_call: TRBV11-3
cdr3_length: 14
j_call: TRBJ2-5
clone_size: -
cdr3_aa: CASSSTGDEGTQYF
cdr3_nt: TGTGCCAGCAGCTCTACAGGGGATGAGGGGACCCAGTACTTC

d_call: -
v_call: TRBV6-1
cdr3_length: 12
j_call: TRBJ2-1
clone_size: -
cdr3_aa: CASSENFNEQFF
cdr3_nt: TGTGCCAGCAGTGAAAACTTCAATGAGCAGTTCTTC

d_call: TRBD2
v_call: TRBV29-1
cdr3_length: 15
j_call: TRBJ2-7
clone_size: -
cdr3_aa: CSVIGRGGRNYEQYF
cdr3_nt: TGCAGCGTTATCGGGCGGGGGGGCCGCAACTACGAGCAGTACTTC

d_call: -
v_call: TRBV14
cdr3_length: 14
j_call: TRBJ1-5
clone_size: -
cdr3_aa: CASSRSGVSQPQHF
cdr3_nt: TGTGCCAGCAGCCGGTCAGGGGTAAGTCAGCCCCAGCATTTT

d_call: -
v_call: TRBV11-1
cdr3_length: 13
j_call: TRBJ1-2
clone_size: -
cdr3_aa: CASSAGLSYGYTF
cdr3_nt: TGTGCCAGCAGCGCGGGACTGAGCTATGGCTACACCTTC

d_call: TRBD1
v_call: TRBV2
cdr3_length: 14
j_call: TRBJ2-5
clone_size: -
cdr3_aa: CASKWTGSGETQYF
cdr3_nt: TGTGCCAGCAAATGGACAGGGTCGGGTGAGACCCAGTACTTC

d_call: TRBD1
v_call: TRBV5-4
cdr3_length: 16
j_call: TRBJ2-2
clone_size: -
cdr3_aa: CASSLLRGPDTGELFF
cdr3_nt: TGTGCCAGCAGCTTGCTTAGGGGGCCGGACACCGGGGAGCTGTTTTTT

d_call: TRBD1
v_call: TRBV5-1
cdr3_length: 15
j_call: TRBJ1-2
clone_size: -
cdr3_aa: CASSLWSGQNYGYTF
cdr3_nt: TGCGCCAGCAGCCTTTGGTCGGGACAGAACTATGGCTACACCTTC

d_call: TRBD1
v_call: TRBV5-6
cdr3_length: 14
j_call: TRBJ1-2
clone_size: -
cdr3_aa: CASSLVGQAHGYTF
cdr3_nt: TGTGCCAGCAGCTTGGTCGGACAGGCCCATGGCTACACCTTC

d_call: -
v_call: TRBV7-3
cdr3_length: 12
j_call: TRBJ2-7
clone_size: -
cdr3_aa: CASSSNLIEQYF
cdr3_nt: TGTGCCAGCAGCTCTAACTTAATAGAGCAGTACTTC

d_call: TRBD1
v_call: TRBV25-1
cdr3_length: 13
j_call: TRBJ1-2
clone_size: -
cdr3_aa: CASSLGGIYGYTF
cdr3_nt: TGTGCCAGCAGTTTAGGGGGCATCTATGGCTACACCTTC

d_call: -
v_call: TRBV29-1
cdr3_length: 15
j_call: TRBJ1-2
clone_size: -
cdr3_aa: CSVPGHQISNYGYTF
cdr3_nt: TGCAGCGTTCCGGGACACCAGATTTCAAACTATGGCTACACCTTC

d_call: TRBD1
v_call: TRBV7-8
cdr3_length: 15
j_call: TRBJ2-1
clone_size: -
cdr3_aa: CASSQDRASYNEQFF
cdr3_nt: TGTGCCAGCAGCCAAGACAGGGCCTCCTACAATGAGCAGTTCTTC

d_call: -
v_call: TRBV28
cdr3_length: 17
j_call: TRBJ2-5
clone_size: -
cdr3_aa: CASSSSLQGSHQETQYF
cdr3_nt: TGTGCCAGCAGTTCCAGTCTACAGGGATCACACCAAGAGACCCAGTACTTC

d_call: -
v_call: TRBV6-6
cdr3_length: 15
j_call: TRBJ2-2
clone_size: -
cdr3_aa: CASTRILANTGELFF
cdr3_nt: TGTGCCAGCACTCGGATTTTAGCGAACACCGGGGAGCTGTTTTTT

d_call: TRBD1
v_call: TRBV18
cdr3_length: 15
j_call: TRBJ2-1
clone_size: -
cdr3_aa: CASSPRQGGYNEQFF
cdr3_nt: TGTGCCAGCTCACCTCGACAGGGGGGGTACAATGAGCAGTTCTTC

d_call: TRBD1
v_call: TRBV19
cdr3_length: 14
j_call: TRBJ2-2
clone_size: few
cdr3_aa: CASSRQGNTGELFF
cdr3_nt: TGTGCCAGTAGTAGACAGGGGAACACCGGGGAGCTGTTTTTT

d_call: -
v_call: TRBV7-6
cdr3_length: 19
j_call: TRBJ2-2
clone_size: -
cdr3_aa: CASSLVGSGAGGGTGELFF
cdr3_nt: TGTGCCAGCAGCTTAGTTGGCTCCGGGGCAGGGGGAGGCACCGGGGAGCTGTTTTTT

d_call: -
v_call: TRBV3-1/TRBV3-2
cdr3_length: 18
j_call: TRBJ1-6
clone_size: -
cdr3_aa: CASSQGRRGLKYNSPLHF
cdr3_nt: TGTGCCAGCAGCCAAGGTAGACGAGGGCTAAAATATAATTCACCCCTCCACTTT

d_call: -
v_call: TRBV19
cdr3_length: 12
j_call: TRBJ1-1
clone_size: -
cdr3_aa: CASSLGRTEAFF
cdr3_nt: TGTGCCAGTAGTCTGGGGCGGACTGAAGCTTTCTTT

d_call: TRBD1
v_call: TRBV18
cdr3_length: 13
j_call: TRBJ1-2
clone_size: -
cdr3_aa: CASSPPGQLGYTF
cdr3_nt: TGTGCCAGCTCACCGCCGGGACAGCTTGGCTACACCTTC

d_call: TRBD1
v_call: TRBV7-2
cdr3_length: 14
j_call: TRBJ2-7
clone_size: -
cdr3_aa: CASSLSGTGNEQYF
cdr3_nt: TGTGCCAGCAGCTTATCCGGGACAGGGAACGAGCAGTACTTC

d_call: TRBD1
v_call: TRBV12-5
cdr3_length: 18
j_call: TRBJ2-2
clone_size: -
cdr3_aa: CASGLAARGLLMAGELFF
cdr3_nt: TGTGCTAGTGGTTTGGCCGCCAGGGGGCTACTGATGGCCGGGGAGCTGTTTTTT

d_call: TRBD1
v_call: TRBV3-1/TRBV3-2
cdr3_length: 16
j_call: TRBJ2-7
clone_size: -
cdr3_aa: CASSLTFTGQRHSQYF
cdr3_nt: TGTGCCAGCAGCCTTACTTTTACGGGACAGCGTCATTCGCAGTACTTC

d_call: -
v_call: TRBV7-6
cdr3_length: 16
j_call: TRBJ2-5
clone_size: -
cdr3_aa: CASSLERGAVQETQYF
cdr3_nt: TGTGCCAGCAGCTTAGAGCGTGGGGCAGTCCAAGAGACCCAGTACTTC

d_call: TRBD2
v_call: TRBV7-2
cdr3_length: 15
j_call: TRBJ2-7
clone_size: once
cdr3_aa: CASSLLAIVYYEQYF
cdr3_nt: TGTGCCAGCAGCCTACTAGCGATCGTATACTACGAGCAGTACTTC

d_call: TRBD1
v_call: TRBV5-1
cdr3_length: 18
j_call: TRBJ1-5
clone_size: few
cdr3_aa: CASSLGPPGPGGDQPQHF
cdr3_nt: TGCGCCAGCAGCTTGGGGCCTCCCGGTCCAGGGGGAGATCAGCCCCAGCATTTT

d_call: -
v_call: TRBV6-5
cdr3_length: 11
j_call: TRBJ2-5
clone_size: -
cdr3_aa: CASRNRETQYF
cdr3_nt: TGTGCCAGCAGGAACAGGGAGACCCAGTACTTC

d_call: TRBD1
v_call: TRBV10-3
cdr3_length: 17
j_call: TRBJ2-7
clone_size: -
cdr3_aa: CAISPDRQGLWSYEQYF
cdr3_nt: TGTGCCATCAGTCCCGATAGACAGGGGCTTTGGTCCTACGAGCAGTACTTC

d_call: TRBD2
v_call: TRBV29-1
cdr3_length: 14
j_call: TRBJ2-3
clone_size: -
cdr3_aa: CSVQSGGASDTQYF
cdr3_nt: TGCAGCGTTCAAAGCGGGGGGGCATCAGATACGCAGTATTTT

d_call: TRBD1
v_call: TRBV5-4
cdr3_length: 15
j_call: TRBJ1-5
clone_size: -
cdr3_aa: CASSLAGQGNQPQHF
cdr3_nt: TGTGCCAGCAGCTTGGCAGGACAGGGCAATCAGCCCCAGCATTTT

d_call: TRBD1
v_call: TRBV7-8
cdr3_length: 16
j_call: TRBJ1-5
clone_size: -
cdr3_aa: CASSLAGGQGNQPQHF
cdr3_nt: TGTGCCAGCAGCTTAGCGGGCGGACAGGGGAATCAGCCCCAGCATTTT

d_call: -
v_call: TRBV7-7
cdr3_length: 14
j_call: TRBJ2-3
clone_size: -
cdr3_aa: CASSPRTVTDTQYF
cdr3_nt: TGTGCCAGCAGCCCACGGACAGTCACAGATACGCAGTATTTT

d_call: TRBD1
v_call: TRBV5-1
cdr3_length: 14
j_call: TRBJ1-5
clone_size: few
cdr3_aa: CASSYTGGVQPQHF
cdr3_nt: TGCGCCAGCAGCTACACAGGGGGCGTTCAGCCCCAGCATTTT

d_call: -
v_call: TRBV27
cdr3_length: 18
j_call: TRBJ1-4
clone_size: -
cdr3_aa: CASSLSALSVRVNEKLFF
cdr3_nt: TGTGCCAGCAGTTTATCGGCCCTCTCGGTGAGGGTAAATGAAAAACTGTTTTTT

d_call: -
v_call: TRBV27
cdr3_length: 13
j_call: TRBJ1-1
clone_size: once
cdr3_aa: CASSFRVGTEAFF
cdr3_nt: TGTGCCAGCAGTTTCAGGGTTGGGACTGAAGCTTTCTTT

d_call: TRBD2
v_call: TRBV6-5
cdr3_length: 14
j_call: TRBJ2-1
clone_size: -
cdr3_aa: CASKAAGSYNEQFF
cdr3_nt: TGTGCCAGCAAGGCAGCGGGGAGCTACAATGAGCAGTTCTTC

d_call: -
v_call: TRBV27
cdr3_length: 14
j_call: TRBJ2-7
clone_size: -
cdr3_aa: CASSFGAGAYEQYF
cdr3_nt: TGTGCCAGCAGTTTTGGGGCAGGGGCCTACGAGCAGTACTTC

d_call: -
v_call: TRBV5-5
cdr3_length: 16
j_call: TRBJ2-6
clone_size: -
cdr3_aa: CASSHLQGLGANVLTF
cdr3_nt: TGTGCCAGCAGCCACCTTCAGGGCCTTGGGGCCAACGTCCTGACTTTC

d_call: -
v_call: TRBV30
cdr3_length: 13
j_call: TRBJ1-1
clone_size: -
cdr3_aa: CAWSDRGDTEAFF
cdr3_nt: TGTGCCTGGAGTGATCGGGGGGACACTGAAGCTTTCTTT

d_call: TRBD2
v_call: TRBV27
cdr3_length: 13
j_call: TRBJ2-7
clone_size: -
cdr3_aa: CASSAGVGYEQYF
cdr3_nt: TGTGCCAGCAGCGCGGGGGTAGGCTACGAGCAGTACTTC

d_call: TRBD1
v_call: TRBV18
cdr3_length: 15
j_call: TRBJ2-7
clone_size: -
cdr3_aa: CASSPGGQGRYEQYF
cdr3_nt: TGTGCCAGCTCACCAGGGGGACAGGGACGCTACGAGCAGTACTTC

d_call: -
v_call: TRBV7-9
cdr3_length: 11
j_call: TRBJ1-2
clone_size: -
cdr3_aa: CAGDWGGGYTF
cdr3_nt: TGTGCCGGGGACTGGGGTGGCGGCTACACCTTC

d_call: -
v_call: TRBV19
cdr3_length: 17
j_call: TRBJ2-7
clone_size: -
cdr3_aa: CASSIPGAGTERYEQYF
cdr3_nt: TGTGCCAGTAGTATTCCGGGAGCCGGGACAGAGAGATACGAGCAGTACTTC

d_call: TRBD1
v_call: TRBV5-6
cdr3_length: 14
j_call: TRBJ2-7
clone_size: -
cdr3_aa: CASSLGRGPYEQYF
cdr3_nt: TGTGCCAGCAGCTTGGGCAGGGGGCCCTACGAGCAGTACTTC

d_call: -
v_call: TRBV6-5
cdr3_length: 13
j_call: TRBJ1-6
clone_size: once
cdr3_aa: CASSYQQGSPLHF
cdr3_nt: TGTGCCAGCAGTTACCAGCAGGGTTCACCCCTCCACTTT

d_call: TRBD2
v_call: TRBV29-1
cdr3_length: 14
j_call: TRBJ2-3
clone_size: -
cdr3_aa: CSVASGGRPDTQYF
cdr3_nt: TGCAGCGTTGCCTCGGGGGGGAGGCCAGATACGCAGTATTTT

d_call: -
v_call: TRBV2
cdr3_length: 16
j_call: TRBJ1-6
clone_size: -
cdr3_aa: CASSSQGTSYNSPLHF
cdr3_nt: TGTGCCAGCAGTTCCCAGGGTACCTCCTATAATTCACCCCTCCACTTT

d_call: -
v_call: TRBV20-1
cdr3_length: 11
j_call: TRBJ1-2
clone_size: few
cdr3_aa: CSATTAYGYTF
cdr3_nt: TGCAGTGCTACGACAGCCTATGGCTACACCTTC